This TCR beta chain derives from a study of T-cell reconstitution after alpha-beta-depleted transplantation in children. Unique molecular identifiers featured in how the TCRbeta library was prepared. One entry per CDR3 protein results from TCRdb running MiXCR on the PCR reads. Counted here are about 340,000 distinct CDR3 sequences, 9% to 12% occurring once; the ten biggest clones make up about 2.3%. In this sample, this clonotype turned up a few times. The source material was PBMCs from the stem cell graft donor, sampled from the stem cell graft. This receptor was obtained from a human donor who donated a stem cell graft to a child with acute lymphoblastic leukemia.

CDR3 protein: CASSSQVANYGYTF. In DNA form, the CDR3 reads TGTGCCAGCAGTTCCCAGGTAGCTAACTATGGCTACACCTTC. The rearrangement joins TRBV27 to TRBJ1-2; D is uncertain. Germline loops: CDR1 MNHEY, CDR2 SMNVEV (reference sequence). This CDR3 is built from 14 residues. Trimming removed 4 bases at V and 0 bases at J, with 9 bases between.